This entry lists 30 T cell receptor beta chains sequenced from one sample in a study of blood T cell repertoires in COVID-19. Clones were read by immunoSEQ multiplex PCR, and TCRdb kept only the in-frame ones, dropping some. The table lists 30,000 or so clones, about 86% of them singletons. Sequencing was performed on peripheral blood. The receptors come from a human donor in a cohort sampled during active COVID-19.

The CDR3 protein is CASSLLGPYGYTF. CDR3 nucleotides: TGTGCCAGCAGCTTACTGGGCCCCTATGGCTACACCTTC. This chain uses TRBV7-2 with TRBJ1-2, with D unclear. This CDR3 spans 13 amino acids. Germline V gene lookup returns CDR1 SGHTA and CDR2 FQGNSA. V shed 2 bases and J shed 4 bases, with 8 bases lying between them. Full variable domain (missing parts from reference TRBV7-2 and TRBJ1-2): GAGVSQSPSNKVTEKGKDVELRCDPISGHTALYWYRQSLGQGLEFLIYFQGNSAPDKSGLPSDRFSAERTGGSVSTLTIQRTQQEDSAVYLCASSLLGPYGYTFGSGTRLTVV.

This clone occurred once. This rearrangement joins TRBV11-2 to TRBJ2-3; maybe TRBD2 (5 bases). Trimming pared 3 bases from V and 9 bases from J, leaving 13 bases between. CDR1 and CDR2 from the germline V gene are SGHAT and FQNNGV. The CDR3 runs 13 residues. CDR3 sequence reads: CASSLEFRGTQYF. The CDR3 nucleotides are TGTGCCAGCAGCTTGGAGTTCCGGGGAACGCAGTATTTT.

The chain uses TRBV27 and TRBJ1-6; TRBD1 might be the D (6 bases). There are 17 residues in the CDR3. The V end was cut by 0 bases, the J end by 2 bases, with 11 bases between. Germline V gene lookup returns CDR1 MNHEY and CDR2 SMNVEV (reference sequence). The CDR3 nucleotides read TGTGCCAGCAGTTTATCCCTCAGGGGTGCCTATAATTCACCCCTCCACTTT. Its translation: CASSLSLRGAYNSPLHF.

This chain links TRBV6-5 with TRBJ2-7; possibly TRBD2 for D (5 bases). The ends were cut back, 8 bases at V and 4 bases at J, with 21 bases in the middle. CDR1 and CDR2 (germline): MNHEY, SVGAGI. This CDR3 region has 15 residues. The CDR3 loop is CASSRGQAAGYEQYF. CDR3 nucleotide sequence: TGTGCCAGCTCCCGAGGGCAGGCGGCTGGATACGAGCAGTACTTC.

The rearrangement links TRBV2 to TRBJ2-7, with 7 bases identical to TRBD1. V shed 7 bases, J shed 2 bases, and the junction held 8 bases outside the gene matches. The CDR3 length is 14 residues. Per germline, CDR1 SNHLY and CDR2 FYNNEI. The CDR3: CASKIGQVPYEQYF. The CDR3 coding sequence is TGTGCCAGCAAGATAGGACAGGTCCCCTACGAGCAGTACTTC.

The chain links TRBV6-2 or TRBV6-3 to TRBJ1-1; D gene unclear. V lost 5 bases, J lost 0 bases, and 19 bases lay in between. Germline values: CDR1 MNHEY, CDR2 SVGEGT. CDR3 size: 17 residues. The CDR3 bases are TGTGCCAGCAGTCCACCTCGCAGGCGTAACATGAACACTGAAGCTTTCTTT. This codes for CASSPPRRRNMNTEAFF.

This clone was seen once. The J gene is TRBJ2-7, the V gene TRBV11-1, with D perhaps matching TRBD1 (6 bases). Germline loops: CDR1 SGHAT, CDR2 FQDESV (reference sequence). V lost 5 bases to trimming and J lost 0 bases, with 11 bases between them. There are 14 residues in the CDR3. The CDR3: CASSTRTDSYEQYF. Here the CDR3 DNA reads TGTGCCAGCAGCACTAGGACAGACTCCTACGAGCAGTACTTC.

The chain uses TRBV7-9 and TRBJ2-7; TRBD1 matches at 10 bases. Germline lookup yields CDR1 SEHNR and CDR2 FQNEAQ (reference sequence). The CDR3 sequence is 15 residues long. The J segment lost 5 bases and the V segment lost 5 bases, leaving 9 bases of the junction unmatched. The CDR3 DNA reads TGTGCCAGCAGCCACGGACAGGGGGATATGGACGAGCAGTACTTC. Residues: CASSHGQGDMDEQYF. Based on the CDR3 plus reference TRBV7-9 and TRBJ2-7, the full variable domain is DTGVSQNPRHKITKRGQNVTFRCDPISEHNRLYWYRQTLGQGPEFLTYFQNEAQLEKSRLLSDRFSAERPKGSFSTLEIQRTEQGDSAMYLCASSHGQGDMDEQYFGPGTRLTVT.

The CDR3 DNA reads TGTGCCAGCAGTTACGGGCAGGTGGGAAAACTGTTTTTT. Encoded protein: CASSYGQVGKLFF. The chain carries TRBV6-5 and TRBJ1-4; D gene ambiguous. Germline V gene data show CDR1 as MNHEY and CDR2 as SVGAGI. V lost 2 bases and J lost 10, with 11 bases in between. The CDR3 is 13 residues long.

V usage is TRBV5-1 and J usage is TRBJ1-2, with a tentative D call TRBD1 (5 bases). The CDR3 runs 14 residues. The V gene lost 4 bases and the J gene lost 4 bases, with 14 bases spanning the gap. The germline V gene has CDR1 SGHRS and CDR2 YFSETQ. The CDR3 is CASSTEGLVYGYTF. In DNA form, the CDR3 reads TGCGCCAGCAGCACAGAGGGACTGGTCTATGGCTACACCTTC.

The genes are TRBV12-3 or TRBV12-4 and TRBJ1-2; 8 bases map to TRBD1. With 5 bases clipped from V and 8 bases from J, the junction kept 7 bases outside the gene matches. The length of the CDR3 is 13 residues. Written as DNA, the CDR3 is TGTGCCAGCAGTCTTACAGGGGGACTCGGCTACACCTTC. Protein sequence: CASSLTGGLGYTF.

The rearrangement links TRBV6-5 to TRBJ1-4, with D perhaps matching TRBD1 (6 bases). Germline lookup yields CDR1 MNHEY and CDR2 SVGAGI. The CDR3 has 14 residues. V was clipped by 2 bases and J by 6 bases, with 10 bases between them. The CDR3, as DNA: TGTGCCAGCAGTTACGGGGGGGCTCATGAAAAACTGTTTTTT. Residues: CASSYGGAHEKLFF.

The chain combines TRBV6-5 with TRBJ2-7; possible D gene TRBD1, 6 bases. V was clipped by 2 bases and J by 3 bases, with 11 bases between them. Germline CDR1 is MNHEY and CDR2 is SVGAGI. CDR3 length equals 14 residues. The CDR3 here is CASSYGTRGYEQYF. The CDR3 nucleotides read TGTGCCAGCAGTTACGGGACAAGGGGCTACGAGCAGTACTTC.

V and J are TRBV5-4 and TRBJ2-7; 7 positions match TRBD1. The CDR3 runs 14 residues. Germline values: CDR1 SGHNT, CDR2 YYREEE (reference sequence). J lost 0 bases, V lost 4 bases, and 4 bases had no gene match. DNA for the CDR3: TGTGCCAGCAGCGTTACAGGGGCCTCCTACGAGCAGTACTTC. Protein sequence: CASSVTGASYEQYF.

This chain links TRBV10-1 with TRBJ2-1, with D maybe TRBD1 (5 bases). Trimming stripped 4 bases from V and 11 bases from J, with 18 bases between. There are 14 residues in the CDR3. Germline V CDR1 and CDR2: WNHNN, SYGVQD (reference sequence). This CDR3 reads CASSVGDRNAKQFF. DNA for the CDR3: TGCGCCAGCAGTGTAGGTGACAGAAACGCAAAGCAGTTCTTC.

The chain combines TRBV29-1 with TRBJ1-2, with TRBD1 matching over 8 bases. The CDR3 loop spans 13 amino acids. Unmatched junction bases numbered 7, after V lost 3 bases and J lost 7 bases. Germline CDR1 reads SQVTM; CDR2 reads ANQGSEA. In nucleotides, the CDR3 is TGCAGCGTTGATTACAGGGGGGCACGTGGCTACACCTTC. Encoded protein: CSVDYRGARGYTF.

A word on this clone: Mismatch with germline at one junction end may stem from a read error. The V gene is TRBV7-7, the J gene TRBJ2-3; 7 bases are a match to TRBD2. This CDR3 has 15 amino acids. Germline V gene sequence: CDR1 SSHAT, CDR2 FNYEAQ (reference sequence). CDR3 amino acids: CASRSASGVTDTQYF. CDR3 sequence (DNA): TGTGCTAGCAGATCCGCTAGCGGAGTAACAGATACGCAGTATTTT.

The rearrangement links TRBV30 to TRBJ1-3; D gene uncertain. V was cut by 3 bases and J by 0 bases, with 12 bases left in between. Germline CDR1 GTSNPN, CDR2 SVGIG (reference sequence). This CDR3 spans 15 amino acids. DNA for the CDR3: TGTGCCTGGAGCGAACGACTACTCTCTGGAAACACCATATATTTT. It is translated as CAWSERLLSGNTIYF.

The chain combines TRBV10-1 with TRBJ2-3; 7 bases map to TRBD2. Trimming cost V 3 bases and J 0 bases; bases outside gene matches: 6. The CDR3 has 16 amino acids. In germline, CDR1 is WNHNN, CDR2 SYGVQD (reference sequence). CDR3 sequence: CASSESSGASTDTQYF. For the CDR3, the DNA is TGCGCCAGCAGTGAATCGAGCGGGGCTAGCACAGATACGCAGTATTTT.

The genes are TRBV5-1 and TRBJ1-1; TRBD1 might be the D (6 bases). The V end lost 3 bases, the J end lost 4 bases, and 13 bases lay between the germline ends. The CDR3 runs to 14 residues. The germline V gene encodes CDR1 SGHRS and CDR2 YFSETQ. CDR3 sequence reads: CASSSSGGATEAFF. The CDR3 nucleotides are TGCGCCAGCAGCTCTTCTGGGGGGGCCACTGAAGCTTTCTTT.

The rearrangement joins TRBV19 to TRBJ2-7, with a weak D call TRBD1 (5 bases). Per germline, CDR1 LNHDA and CDR2 SQIVND (reference sequence). V dropped 4 bases and J dropped 3 bases, with 7 bases sitting between them. CDR3 length: 12 residues. The DNA for the CDR3 is TGTGCCAGTAGTAGAACAGGCTACGAGCAGTACTTC. Its translation is CASSRTGYEQYF.

This chain joins TRBV19 and TRBJ1-1; 9 bases are shared with TRBD1. Germline V lookup: CDR1 LNHDA, CDR2 SQIVND (reference sequence). The CDR3 is 14 residues long. With V trimmed by 2 bases and J by 7 bases, 5 bases remained unmatched. The CDR3 spells CASSIRTGEDEAFF. CDR3 coding DNA: TGTGCCAGTAGTATACGGACAGGGGAGGATGAAGCTTTCTTT.

The J gene is TRBJ2-7, the V gene TRBV7-9; 7 bases map to TRBD1. Germline loops: CDR1 SEHNR, CDR2 FQNEAQ (reference sequence). The length of the CDR3 is 15 residues. After removal of 1 base from V and 3 bases from J, the junction contained 6 bases not matched to a gene. The CDR3 sequence is CASSLVLGGGYEQYF. The DNA for the CDR3 is TGTGCCAGCAGCTTAGTGTTAGGGGGCGGCTACGAGCAGTACTTC.

The V gene is TRBV5-8, the J gene TRBJ1-1; 8 bases fit TRBD1. After removal of 0 bases from V and 4 bases from J, the junction contained 11 bases not matched to a gene. CDR1 is SGHTS and CDR2 is YDEGEE in the germline V gene. This CDR3 region has 17 residues. This chain's CDR3 is CASSLAIWTGFATEAFF. The CDR3 DNA sequence: TGTGCCAGCAGCTTGGCCATCTGGACAGGGTTTGCCACTGAAGCTTTCTTT. The full variable domain, its missing parts supplied by reference TRBV5-8 and TRBJ1-1, is EAGVTQSPTHLIKTRGQQATLRCSPISGHTSVYWYQQALGLGLQFLLWYDEGEERNRGNFPPRFSGRQFPNYSSELNVNALELEDSALYLCASSLAIWTGFATEAFFGQGTRLTVV.

This chain links TRBV5-6 with TRBJ2-3, with D possibly being TRBD2 (6 bases). V lost 1 base to trimming and J lost 1 base, with 10 bases between them. The CDR3 is 15 amino acids. Germline V CDR1 and CDR2: SGHDT, YYEEEE. The CDR3 DNA sequence: TGTGCCAGCAGCTTGTATAGCGGAGGCACAGATACGCAGTATTTT. Translating gives CASSLYSGGTDTQYF.

This chain joins TRBV19 and TRBJ2-6, with 7 bases lining up with TRBD2. V trimming: 5 bases; J trimming: 2 bases; junction bases outside the gene matches: 9. Looked up from germline, CDR1 is LNHDA and CDR2 is SQIVND (reference sequence). The CDR3 extends over 17 amino acids. CDR3 sequence reads: CASSLTAAGAGANVLTF. CDR3 nucleotide sequence: TGTGCCAGTAGTCTCACGGCGGCGGGGGCTGGGGCCAACGTCCTGACTTTC.

The chain combines TRBV6-6 with TRBJ1-1; D call uncertain. The CDR3 totals 14 residues. V lost 3 bases and J lost 3, with 11 bases in between. Germline V CDR1 and CDR2: MNHNY, SVGAGI (reference sequence). The CDR3 loop is CASSYLTAYTEAFF. CDR3 DNA sequence: TGTGCCAGCAGTTATCTTACAGCCTACACTGAAGCTTTCTTT.

CDR3 nucleotide sequence: TGTGCCAGCAGCGGTAGCGGGGGGTTCGGTGAGACCCAGTACTTC. Translation: CASSGSGGFGETQYF. The V gene is TRBV7-3, the J gene TRBJ2-5, with 10 bases identical to TRBD2. The length of the CDR3 is 15 residues. Per the germline V gene, CDR1 is SGHTA and CDR2 is FQGTGA. The ends lost 5 bases at V and 5 bases at J; junction bases unmatched: 8.

V and J are TRBV29-1 and TRBJ1-1, with TRBD1 matching over 7 bases. Germline lookup yields CDR1 SQVTM and CDR2 ANQGSEA. This CDR3 spans 12 amino acids. J lost 9 bases, V lost 3 bases, and 7 bases had no gene match. The CDR3 region is CSVDMTGKQAFF. The CDR3 nucleotides are TGCAGCGTTGATATGACAGGGAAACAAGCTTTCTTT.

The chain has TRBV4-2 and TRBJ2-3, with TRBD2 identical over 9 bases. Trimming removed 1 base from V and 0 bases from J; junction bases left unmatched: 5. Looked up from germline, CDR1 is LGHNA and CDR2 is YNFKEQ. The CDR3 totals 17 residues. The CDR3, as DNA: TGTGCCAGCAGCCAAGGAGGGCGGGGGGGGAGCACAGATACGCAGTATTTT. Amino acid sequence: CASSQGGRGGSTDTQYF.